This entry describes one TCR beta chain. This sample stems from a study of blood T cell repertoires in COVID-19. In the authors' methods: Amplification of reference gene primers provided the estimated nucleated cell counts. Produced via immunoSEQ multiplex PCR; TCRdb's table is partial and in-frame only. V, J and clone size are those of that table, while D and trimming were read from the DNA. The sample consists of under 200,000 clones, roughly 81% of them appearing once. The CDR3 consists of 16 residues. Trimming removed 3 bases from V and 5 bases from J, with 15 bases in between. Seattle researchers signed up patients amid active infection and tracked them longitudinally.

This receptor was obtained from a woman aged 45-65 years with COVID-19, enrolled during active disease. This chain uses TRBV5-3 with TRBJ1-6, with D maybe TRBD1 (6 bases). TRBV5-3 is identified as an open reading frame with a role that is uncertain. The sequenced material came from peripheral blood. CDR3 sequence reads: CARSCPGHRNNSPLHF. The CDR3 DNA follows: TGTGCCAGAAGCTGTCCGGGACACCGGAATAATTCACCCCTCCACTTT.